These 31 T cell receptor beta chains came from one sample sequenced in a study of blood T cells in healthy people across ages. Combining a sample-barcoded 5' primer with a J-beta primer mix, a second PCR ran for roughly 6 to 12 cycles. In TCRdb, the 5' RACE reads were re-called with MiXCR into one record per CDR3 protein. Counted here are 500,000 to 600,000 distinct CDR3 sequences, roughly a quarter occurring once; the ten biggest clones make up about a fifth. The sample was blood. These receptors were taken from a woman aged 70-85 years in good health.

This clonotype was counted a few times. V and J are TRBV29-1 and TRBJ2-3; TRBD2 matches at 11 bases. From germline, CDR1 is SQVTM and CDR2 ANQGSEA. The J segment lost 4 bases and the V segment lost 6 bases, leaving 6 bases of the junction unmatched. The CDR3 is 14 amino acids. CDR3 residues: CSVGASGGPDTQYF. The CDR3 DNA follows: TGCAGCGTGGGGGCTAGCGGGGGGCCAGATACGCAGTATTTT.

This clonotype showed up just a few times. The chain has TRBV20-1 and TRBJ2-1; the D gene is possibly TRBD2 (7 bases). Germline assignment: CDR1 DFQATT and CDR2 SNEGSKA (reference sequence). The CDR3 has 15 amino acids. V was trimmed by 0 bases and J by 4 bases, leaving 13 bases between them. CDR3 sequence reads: CSARDGGPSYNEQFF. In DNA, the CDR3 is TGCAGTGCTAGAGACGGGGGGCCCAGTTACAATGAGCAGTTCTTC.

The CDR3 nucleotides read TGCAGTGCTACCAGCGGGGGAACGAACACCGGGGAGCTGTTTTTT. This translates into CSATSGGTNTGELFF. The V and J genes are TRBV20-1 and TRBJ2-2; TRBD2 aligns across 8 bases. Unmatched junction bases numbered 4, after V lost 4 bases and J lost 0 bases. This CDR3 contains 15 residues. CDR1 is DFQATT and CDR2 is SNEGSKA in the germline V gene (reference sequence).

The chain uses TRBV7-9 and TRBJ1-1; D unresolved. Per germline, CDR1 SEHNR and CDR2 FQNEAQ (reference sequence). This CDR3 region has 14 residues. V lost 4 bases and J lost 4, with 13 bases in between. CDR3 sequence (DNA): TGTGCCAGCAGCTCCTCTGGACGTAGCACTGAAGCTTTCTTT. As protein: CASSSSGRSTEAFF.

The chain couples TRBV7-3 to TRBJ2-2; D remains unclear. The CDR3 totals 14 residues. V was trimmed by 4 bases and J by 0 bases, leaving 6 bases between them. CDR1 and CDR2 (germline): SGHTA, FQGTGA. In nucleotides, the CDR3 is TGTGCCAGCAGCTCTACCTCGAACACCGGGGAGCTGTTTTTT. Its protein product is CASSSTSNTGELFF.

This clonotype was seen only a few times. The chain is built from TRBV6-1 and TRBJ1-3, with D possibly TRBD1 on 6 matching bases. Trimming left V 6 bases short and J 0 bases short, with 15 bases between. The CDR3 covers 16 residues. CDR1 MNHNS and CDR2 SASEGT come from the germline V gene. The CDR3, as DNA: TGTGCCAGCAGAGACAGGACCCTTTCCTCTGGAAACACCATATATTTT. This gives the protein CASRDRTLSSGNTIYF.

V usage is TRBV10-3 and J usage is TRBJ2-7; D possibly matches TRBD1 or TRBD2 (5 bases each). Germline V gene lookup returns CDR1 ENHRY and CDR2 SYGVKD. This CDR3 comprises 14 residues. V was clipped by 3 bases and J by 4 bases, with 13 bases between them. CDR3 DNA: TGTGCCATCAGTGATGGGGACGGGTCTTACGAGCAGTACTTC. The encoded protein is CAISDGDGSYEQYF.

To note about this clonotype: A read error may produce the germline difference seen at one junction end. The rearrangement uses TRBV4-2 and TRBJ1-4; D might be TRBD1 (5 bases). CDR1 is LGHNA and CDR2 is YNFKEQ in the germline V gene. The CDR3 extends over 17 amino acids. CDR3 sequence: CASSQGGRHTTNEKLFF. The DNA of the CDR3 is TGTGCCAGCAGCCAAGGGGGGAGGCACACAACTAATGAGAAACTGTTTTTT.

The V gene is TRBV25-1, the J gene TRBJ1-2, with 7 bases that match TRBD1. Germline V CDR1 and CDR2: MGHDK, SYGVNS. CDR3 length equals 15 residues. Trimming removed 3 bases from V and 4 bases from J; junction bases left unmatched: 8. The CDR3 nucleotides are TGTGCCAGCAGTGACCCCAGACAGGGCCCCTATGGCTACACCTTC. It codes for CASSDPRQGPYGYTF.

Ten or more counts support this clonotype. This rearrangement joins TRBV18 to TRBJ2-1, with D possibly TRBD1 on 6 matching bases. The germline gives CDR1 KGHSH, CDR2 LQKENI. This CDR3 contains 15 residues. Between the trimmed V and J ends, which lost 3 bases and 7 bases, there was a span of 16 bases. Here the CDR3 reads CASSPMAGVMNEQFF. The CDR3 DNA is TGTGCCAGCTCACCGATGGCAGGGGTTATGAATGAGCAGTTCTTC.

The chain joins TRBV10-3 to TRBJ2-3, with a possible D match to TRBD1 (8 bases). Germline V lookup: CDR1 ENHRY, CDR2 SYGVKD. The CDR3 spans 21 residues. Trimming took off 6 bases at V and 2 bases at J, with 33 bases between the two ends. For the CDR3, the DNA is TGTGCCATCAGACAGGGGGGGGAACGACAGGGAGGTCTGACTCCCACAGATACGCAGTATTTT. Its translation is CAIRQGGERQGGLTPTDTQYF.

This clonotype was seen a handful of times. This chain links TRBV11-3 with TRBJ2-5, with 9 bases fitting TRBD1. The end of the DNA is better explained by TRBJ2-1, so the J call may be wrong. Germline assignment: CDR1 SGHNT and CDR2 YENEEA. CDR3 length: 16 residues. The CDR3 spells CASSLRLRQGVDEQFF. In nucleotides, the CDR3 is TGTGCCAGCAGCTTAAGGCTAAGACAGGGGGTCGATGAGCAGTTCTTC.

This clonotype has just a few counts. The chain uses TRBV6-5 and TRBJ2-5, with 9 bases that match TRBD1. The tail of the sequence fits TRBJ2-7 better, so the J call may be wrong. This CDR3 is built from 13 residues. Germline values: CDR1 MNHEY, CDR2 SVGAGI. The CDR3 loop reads CASSPDRGSEQYF. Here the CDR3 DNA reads TGTGCCAGCAGTCCGGACAGGGGATCCGAGCAGTACTTC.

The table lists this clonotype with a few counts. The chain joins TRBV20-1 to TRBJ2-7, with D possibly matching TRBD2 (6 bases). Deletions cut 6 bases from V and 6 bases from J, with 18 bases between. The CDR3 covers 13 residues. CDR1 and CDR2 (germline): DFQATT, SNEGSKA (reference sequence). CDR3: CSAGTPYSGEQYF. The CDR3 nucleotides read TGCAGTGCCGGGACTCCGTATTCCGGCGAGCAGTACTTC.

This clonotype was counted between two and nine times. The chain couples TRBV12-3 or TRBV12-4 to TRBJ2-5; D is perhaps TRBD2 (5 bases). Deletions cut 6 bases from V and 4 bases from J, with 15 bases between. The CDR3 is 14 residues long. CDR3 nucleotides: TGTGCCAGCAGCCGACTAAGCCGAGGAGAGACCCAGTACTTC. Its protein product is CASSRLSRGETQYF.

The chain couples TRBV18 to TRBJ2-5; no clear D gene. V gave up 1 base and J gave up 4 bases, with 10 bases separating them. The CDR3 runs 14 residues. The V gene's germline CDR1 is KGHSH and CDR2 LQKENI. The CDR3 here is CASSPLEVLETQYF. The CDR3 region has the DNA TGTGCCAGCTCACCACTAGAAGTTTTAGAGACCCAGTACTTC.

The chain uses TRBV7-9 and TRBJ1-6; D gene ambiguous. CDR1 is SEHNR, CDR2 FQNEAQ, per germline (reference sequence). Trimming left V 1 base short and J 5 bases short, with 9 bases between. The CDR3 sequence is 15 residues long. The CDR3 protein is CASSLGAGDNSPLHF. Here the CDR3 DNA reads TGTGCCAGCAGCTTAGGGGCCGGAGATAATTCACCCCTCCACTTT.

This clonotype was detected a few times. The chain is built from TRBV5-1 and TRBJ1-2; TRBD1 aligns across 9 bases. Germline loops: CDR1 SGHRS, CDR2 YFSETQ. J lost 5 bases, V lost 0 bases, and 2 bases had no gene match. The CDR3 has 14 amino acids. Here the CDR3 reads CASSLDGQGYGYTF. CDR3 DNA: TGCGCCAGCAGCTTGGACGGACAGGGGTATGGCTACACCTTC.

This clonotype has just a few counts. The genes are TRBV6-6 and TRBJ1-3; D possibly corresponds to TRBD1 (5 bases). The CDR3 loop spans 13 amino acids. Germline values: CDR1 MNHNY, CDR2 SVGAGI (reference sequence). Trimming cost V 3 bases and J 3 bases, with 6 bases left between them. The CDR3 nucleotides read TGTGCCAGCAGTTATAGGGGTGGAAACACCATATATTTT. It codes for CASSYRGGNTIYF.

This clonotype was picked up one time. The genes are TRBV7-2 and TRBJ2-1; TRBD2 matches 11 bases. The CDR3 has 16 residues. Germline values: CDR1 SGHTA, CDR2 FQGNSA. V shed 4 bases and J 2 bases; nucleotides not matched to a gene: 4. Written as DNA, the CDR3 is TGTGCCAGCAGCTCAGCTAGCGGGAGGCCCTACAATGAGCAGTTCTTC. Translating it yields CASSSASGRPYNEQFF. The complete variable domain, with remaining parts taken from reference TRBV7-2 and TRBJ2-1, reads GAGVSQSPSNKVTEKGKDVELRCDPISGHTALYWYRQSLGQGLEFLIYFQGNSAPDKSGLPSDRFSAERTGGSVSTLTIQRTQQEDSAVYLCASSSASGRPYNEQFFGPGTRLTVL.

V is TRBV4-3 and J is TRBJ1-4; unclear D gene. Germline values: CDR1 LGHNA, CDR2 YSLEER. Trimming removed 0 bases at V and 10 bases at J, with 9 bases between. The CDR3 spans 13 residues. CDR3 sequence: CASSQDLWGKLFF. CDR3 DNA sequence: TGCGCCAGCAGCCAAGACCTATGGGGAAAACTGTTTTTT.

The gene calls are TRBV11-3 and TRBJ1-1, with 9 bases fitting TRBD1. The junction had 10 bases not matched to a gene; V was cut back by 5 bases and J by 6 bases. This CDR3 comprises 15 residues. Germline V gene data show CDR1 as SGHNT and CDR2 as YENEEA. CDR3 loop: CASSPSGTGLPEAFF. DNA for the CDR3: TGTGCCAGCAGCCCAAGCGGGACAGGGCTGCCTGAAGCTTTCTTT.

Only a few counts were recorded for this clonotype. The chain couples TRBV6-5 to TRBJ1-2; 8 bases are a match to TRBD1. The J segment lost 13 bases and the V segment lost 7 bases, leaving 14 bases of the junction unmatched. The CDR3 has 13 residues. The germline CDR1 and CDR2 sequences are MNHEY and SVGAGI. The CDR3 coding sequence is TGTGCCAGCATCTTTGGGCCAGGGGGCGAGCGCACCTTC. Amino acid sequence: CASIFGPGGERTF.

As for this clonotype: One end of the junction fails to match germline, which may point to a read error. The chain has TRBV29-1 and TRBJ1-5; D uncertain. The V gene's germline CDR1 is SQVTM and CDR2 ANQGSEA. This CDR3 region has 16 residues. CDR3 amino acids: CSVLRSRGEGNQSQHF. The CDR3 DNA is TGCAGCGTACTTCGGTCCCGGGGAGAAGGCAATCAGTCCCAGCATTTT.

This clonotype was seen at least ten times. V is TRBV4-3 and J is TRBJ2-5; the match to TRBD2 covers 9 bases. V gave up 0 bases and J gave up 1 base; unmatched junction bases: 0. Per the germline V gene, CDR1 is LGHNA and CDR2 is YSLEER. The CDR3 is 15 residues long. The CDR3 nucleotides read TGCGCCAGCAGCCAAGAGCGGGGGGGCCAAGAGACCCAGTACTTC. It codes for CASSQERGGQETQYF.

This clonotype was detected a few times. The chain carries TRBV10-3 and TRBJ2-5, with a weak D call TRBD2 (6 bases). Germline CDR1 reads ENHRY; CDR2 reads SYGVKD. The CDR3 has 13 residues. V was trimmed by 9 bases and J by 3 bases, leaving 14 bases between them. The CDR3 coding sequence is TGTGCCATTAGTCCCCTAGCGAAAGAGACCCAGTACTTC. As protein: CAISPLAKETQYF.

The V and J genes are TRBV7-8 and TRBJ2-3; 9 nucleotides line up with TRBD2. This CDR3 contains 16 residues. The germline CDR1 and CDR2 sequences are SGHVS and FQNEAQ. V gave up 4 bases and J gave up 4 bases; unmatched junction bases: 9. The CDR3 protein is CASSSNSGRGADTQYF. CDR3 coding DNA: TGTGCCAGCAGCTCCAATAGCGGGAGAGGAGCAGATACGCAGTATTTT.

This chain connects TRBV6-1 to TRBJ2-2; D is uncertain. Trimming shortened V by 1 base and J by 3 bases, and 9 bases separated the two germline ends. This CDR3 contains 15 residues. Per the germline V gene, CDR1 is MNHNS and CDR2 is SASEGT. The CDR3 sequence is CASSEGLLDTGELFF. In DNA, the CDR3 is TGTGCCAGCAGTGAAGGACTTCTCGACACCGGGGAGCTGTTTTTT.

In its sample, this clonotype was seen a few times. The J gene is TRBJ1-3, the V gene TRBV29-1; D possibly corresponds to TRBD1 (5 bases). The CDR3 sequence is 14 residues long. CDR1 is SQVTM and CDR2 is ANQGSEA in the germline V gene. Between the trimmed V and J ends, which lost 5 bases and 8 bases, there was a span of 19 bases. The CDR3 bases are TGCAGCGTTTCCTTTGGGGCCTCCTGGGACACCATATATTTT. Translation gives CSVSFGASWDTIYF. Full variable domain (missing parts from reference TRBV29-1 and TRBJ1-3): SAVISQKPSRDICQRGTSLTIQCQVDSQVTMMFWYRQQPGQSLTLIATANQGSEATYESGFVIDKFPISRPNLTFSTLTVSNMSPEDSSIYLCSVSFGASWDTIYFGEGSWLTVV.

CDR3 nucleotides: TGCAGTGCTATGGGACAGCTGTTTCCTAGCAATCAGCCCCAGCATTTT. As protein: CSAMGQLFPSNQPQHF. The V and J genes are TRBV20-1 and TRBJ1-5; 7 nucleotides line up with TRBD1. V was pared by 4 bases and J by 0 bases, with 9 bases of the junction left unmatched. In germline, CDR1 is DFQATT, CDR2 SNEGSKA (reference sequence). The CDR3 has 16 residues.

The CDR3 spells CASSHHKRDYGYTF. CDR3 in DNA: TGTGCCAGCAGCCATCATAAGAGGGACTATGGCTACACCTTC. The chain employs TRBV7-9 and TRBJ1-2, with unresolved D. The CDR3 loop spans 14 amino acids. Deletions cut 5 bases from V and 3 bases from J, with 13 bases between. From germline, CDR1 is SEHNR and CDR2 FQNEAQ (reference sequence).